Shown below are 15 T cell receptor beta chains from a single sample sequenced in a study of blood T cells in healthy people across ages. Combining a sample-barcoded 5' primer with a J-beta primer mix, a second PCR ran for roughly 7 to 11 cycles. TCRdb independently ran MiXCR on the 5' RACE reads; one entry per CDR3 protein. The table lists fewer than 2,000,000 distinct CDR3 sequences, roughly 43% of them singletons. Input material: blood. These receptors came from a human donor in good health.

The gene calls are TRBV29-1 and TRBJ2-3; TRBD2 is a possible D gene (6 bases). V was pared by 5 bases and J by 1 base, with 16 bases between. CDR3 size: 15 residues. The germline V gene has CDR1 SQVTM and CDR2 ANQGSEA. CDR3 coding DNA: TGCAGCGTTTCCCGTGGCGGGGCCCGCACAGATACGCAGTATTTT. Translating gives CSVSRGGARTDTQYF.

This sequence joins TRBV7-8 and TRBJ1-4, with D maybe TRBD1 (6 bases). V lost 0 bases to trimming and J lost 7 bases, with 9 bases between them. Germline V gene sequence: CDR1 SGHVS, CDR2 FQNEAQ. The CDR3 length is 14 residues. This chain's CDR3 is CASSLARGLEKLFF. The CDR3 DNA reads TGTGCCAGCAGCTTAGCGCGGGGGCTTGAAAAACTGTTTTTT.

This clonotype was observed a handful of times. V and J are TRBV6-1 and TRBJ1-6; D possibly corresponds to TRBD1 (5 bases). Looked up from germline, CDR1 is MNHNS and CDR2 is SASEGT. V was clipped by 7 bases and J by 5 bases, with 21 bases between them. CDR3 size: 17 residues. Here the CDR3 reads CASTNPYGTGDNSPLHF. The CDR3 DNA reads as TGTGCCAGCACCAACCCCTATGGTACAGGCGATAATTCACCCCTCCACTTT.

The chain joins TRBV15 to TRBJ1-2; the D gene is possibly TRBD1 (5 bases). The CDR3 consists of 16 residues. Germline CDR1 LNHNV, CDR2 YYDKDF (reference sequence). Trimming removed 1 base at V and 0 bases at J, with 12 bases between. CDR3: CATSRGGRAANYGYTF. CDR3 bases: TGTGCCACCAGCAGAGGGGGGAGGGCAGCTAACTATGGCTACACCTTC. Complete variable domain (other parts from reference TRBV15 and TRBJ1-2): DAMVIQNPRYQVTQFGKPVTLSCSQTLNHNVMYWYQQKSSQAPKLLFHYYDKDFNNEADTPDNFQSRRPNTSFCFLDIRSPGLGDTAMYLCATSRGGRAANYGYTFGSGTRLTVV.

This chain joins TRBV27 and TRBJ1-6; D is ambiguous. Germline V gene sequence: CDR1 MNHEY, CDR2 SMNVEV (reference sequence). The CDR3 has 15 amino acids. The V end was cut by 1 base, the J end by 8 bases, with 12 bases between. The CDR3 DNA reads as TGTGCCAGCAGTTTATTTTCCCCCTCGGATTCACCCCTCCACTTT. Protein sequence: CASSLFSPSDSPLHF.

The chain links TRBV4-2 to TRBJ1-1; possibly TRBD1 for D (6 bases). Trimming left V 4 bases short and J 4 bases short, with 28 bases between. The length of the CDR3 is 19 residues. Germline values: CDR1 LGHNA, CDR2 YNFKEQ. The CDR3 nucleotides read TGTGCCAGCAGCCCTTCTTTTAGATTGTCCAGGGGCGATGGCACTGAAGCTTTCTTT. This gives the protein CASSPSFRLSRGDGTEAFF.

The chain carries TRBV7-9 and TRBJ2-7; 7 nucleotides align to TRBD1. The V gene end was trimmed by 5 bases and the J gene end by 4 bases; junction bases not matched to a gene: 8. Germline CDR1 is SEHNR and CDR2 is FQNEAQ (reference sequence). The CDR3 has 14 residues. CDR3 nucleotide sequence: TGTGCCAGCAGCCTGGCGAGGGGGCAGTACGAGCAGTACTTC. Translated, it gives CASSLARGQYEQYF.

Notes on this clonotype: A much larger clone differs from this one at a single base, so this may be a read error. This chain connects TRBV6-2 or TRBV6-3 to TRBJ2-7, with D maybe TRBD2 (5 bases). The CDR3 is 14 residues long. Germline V lookup: CDR1 MNHEY, CDR2 SVGEGT. The CDR3 protein is CAGSYTAGGHEQYF. For the CDR3, the DNA is TGTGCCGGCAGTTACACCGCGGGTGGACACGAGCAGTACTTC.

The gene calls are TRBV4-3 and TRBJ1-2; D unresolved. CDR1 is LGHNA, CDR2 YSLEER, per germline. The CDR3 has 15 amino acids. Trimming removed 1 base from V and 4 bases from J, with 13 bases in between. DNA of the CDR3: TGCGCCAGCAGCCAAGGATTAGACCCTAGCTATGGCTACACCTTC. Residues: CASSQGLDPSYGYTF.

Concerning this clonotype itself: Germline and junction disagree at one end, which may indicate a read error. The chain combines TRBV7-2 with TRBJ2-5; D gene ambiguous. Germline V lookup: CDR1 SGHTA, CDR2 FQGNSA. The CDR3 runs 14 residues. The CDR3 DNA reads as TGTGCCAGCAGCTTACTGTTCCAACAAGAGACCCGGTACTTC. It yields the protein CASSLLFQQETRYF.

The sample holds a few counts of this clonotype. This could be a read error, since a much larger clone is one nucleotide away. The chain employs TRBV9 and TRBJ2-5, with D hard to call. CDR3 length equals 14 residues. CDR1 and CDR2 (germline): SGDLS, YYNGEE. With 0 bases removed from V and 5 bases from J, the gap between germline ends came to 11 bases. CDR3 sequence: CASSVAERVETQYF. The DNA of the CDR3 is TGTGCCAGCAGCGTAGCAGAAAGAGTGGAGACCCAGTACTTC. The full variable domain, with the rest looked up from reference TRBV9 and TRBJ2-5, is DSGVTQTPKHLITATGQRVTLRCSPRSGDLSVYWYQQSLDQGLQFLIQYYNGEERAKGNILERFSAQQFPDLHSELNLSSLELGDSALYFCASSVAERVETQYFGPGTRLLVL.

A few counts support this clonotype. At one end the junction does not follow the germline gene, possibly because of a read error. The chain couples TRBV5-1 to TRBJ2-1; 9 bases map to TRBD2. The CDR3 has 15 residues. Germline V CDR1 and CDR2: SGHRS, YFSETQ. The chain's CDR3 is CASSSERGAYNEQFF. The CDR3 DNA reads TGTGCCAGCAGCTCAGAGCGGGGGGCCTACAATGAGCAGTTCTTC.

The chain combines TRBV10-3 with TRBJ2-1, with D possibly called TRBD1 or TRBD2 (7 bases each). Trimming shortened V by 3 bases and J by 4 bases, and 19 bases separated the two germline ends. The CDR3 has 17 amino acids. CDR1 ENHRY and CDR2 SYGVKD come from the germline V gene. This CDR3 reads CAISDAGDRRQYNEQFF. The CDR3 DNA reads as TGTGCCATCAGTGACGCGGGGGACAGACGACAATACAATGAGCAGTTCTTC.

V and J are TRBV6-5 and TRBJ1-2; D possibly corresponds to TRBD1 (5 bases). This CDR3 is 14 amino acids long. Germline assignment: CDR1 MNHEY and CDR2 SVGAGI. V lost 6 bases, J lost 8 bases, and 19 bases lay in between. The CDR3 DNA follows: TGTGCCAGCAGCCCCTGGGAAGGGGTGGGGGGCTACACCTTC. This translates into CASSPWEGVGGYTF.

The V call is TRBV29-1, the J call TRBJ2-7; either TRBD1 or TRBD2 may fit D (5 bases each). Germline assignment: CDR1 SQVTM and CDR2 ANQGSEA. The V gene lost 7 bases and the J gene lost 3 bases, with 13 bases spanning the gap. CDR3 length: 12 amino acids. Here the CDR3 reads CSGRDPGYEQYF. In DNA, the CDR3 is TGCAGCGGCCGGGACCCGGGCTACGAGCAGTACTTC.